A single sample gave rise to the 9 T cell receptor beta chains below, sequenced in a study of OX40 agonist ivuxolimab in advanced cancers. Assay used: immunoSEQ multiplex PCR; TCRdb lists only in-frame clones, some missing. The table lists 35,000 to 45,000 clones, roughly 88% of them singletons. Sample: CD4+ or CD8+ T cells sorted from blood, taken in a trial of the OX40 agonist ivuxolimab. The receptors shown here come from an adult with an advanced solid tumor such as melanoma, head and neck, liver or kidney cancer.

The chain has TRBV19 and TRBJ2-7; tentatively, D is TRBD2 (6 bases). The CDR3 covers 16 residues. Trimming cost V 0 bases and J 0 bases, with 12 bases left between them. Germline CDR1 is LNHDA and CDR2 is SQIVND (reference sequence). CDR3 nucleotides: TGTGCCAGTAGTATAGATCTGGGACTGACCTCCTACGAGCAGTACTTC. It translates to CASSIDLGLTSYEQYF.

The chain employs TRBV7-9 and TRBJ1-2; D is undetermined. CDR1 and CDR2 (germline): SEHNR, FQNEAQ (reference sequence). The CDR3 loop spans 17 amino acids. V was pared by 3 bases and J by 2 bases, with 19 bases between. The CDR3 bases are TGTGCCAGCAGCTTCGGGGAGGGATGGCTGTTAAACTATGGCTACACCTTC. It encodes CASSFGEGWLLNYGYTF. The full variable domain, its missing parts supplied by reference TRBV7-9 and TRBJ1-2, is DTGVSQNPRHKITKRGQNVTFRCDPISEHNRLYWYRQTLGQGPEFLTYFQNEAQLEKSRLLSDRFSAERPKGSFSTLEIQRTEQGDSAMYLCASSFGEGWLLNYGYTFGSGTRLTVV.

The chain combines TRBV6-5 with TRBJ1-3, with TRBD1 identical over 7 bases. Germline V gives CDR1 MNHEY, CDR2 SVGAGI. The CDR3 loop spans 14 amino acids. After removal of 5 bases from V and 1 base from J, the junction contained 2 bases not matched to a gene. CDR3 in DNA: TGTGCCAGCAGTCCAGGGGGTTCTGGAAACACCATATATTTT. Its protein is CASSPGGSGNTIYF.

This rearrangement joins TRBV6-6 to TRBJ1-1; a possible D gene is TRBD1 (6 bases). V was cut by 4 bases and J by 1 base, with 10 bases left in between. The V gene's germline CDR1 is MNHNY and CDR2 SVGAGI (reference sequence). This CDR3 comprises 14 residues. CDR3 in DNA: TGTGCCAGCAGTTGGGGACATAAGAACACTGAAGCTTTCTTT. Encoded protein: CASSWGHKNTEAFF.

This clone has more than one count but fewer than ten. V usage is TRBV12-5 and J usage is TRBJ1-1; 9 bases align to TRBD1. CDR3 length: 15 residues. V trimming: 5 bases; J trimming: 7 bases; junction bases outside the gene matches: 11. Germline lookup yields CDR1 LGHNT and CDR2 FRNRAP. The CDR3 sequence: CASGLPTGGFIEAFF. The CDR3 bases are TGTGCTAGTGGTCTACCGACAGGGGGTTTTATTGAAGCTTTCTTT.

J is TRBJ1-3 and V is TRBV9; TRBD1 aligns across 9 bases. The CDR3 length is 15 residues. Germline V gene sequence: CDR1 SGDLS, CDR2 YYNGEE. J was trimmed by 6 bases and V by 0 bases; bases with no gene match: 4. The CDR3 region is CASSVEGTGKNTIYF. In DNA, the CDR3 is TGTGCCAGCAGCGTAGAAGGGACAGGGAAAAACACCATATATTTT.

This clone was observed many times. The gene calls are TRBV28 and TRBJ2-2; 9 positions match TRBD2. Looked up from germline, CDR1 is MDHEN and CDR2 is SYDVKM. V lost 1 base to trimming and J lost 5 bases; unmatched junction nucleotides: 11. The CDR3 is 18 amino acids. CDR3 coding DNA: TGTGCCAGCAGTTTATTTTTTCGGGGACTAGCCGGTACCGGGGAGCTGTTTTTT. Translated, it gives CASSLFFRGLAGTGELFF. Full variable domain (remainder filled in from reference TRBV28 and TRBJ2-2): DVKVTQSSRYLVKRTGEKVFLECVQDMDHENMFWYRQDPGLGLRLIYFSYDVKMKEKGDIPEGYSVSREKKERFSLILESASTNQTSMYLCASSLFFRGLAGTGELFFGEGSRLTVL.

This rearrangement joins TRBV6-5 to TRBJ2-1; 10 nucleotides agree with TRBD1. Trimming removed 5 bases from V and 1 base from J; junction bases left unmatched: 2. This CDR3 is 15 amino acids long. Germline assignment: CDR1 MNHEY and CDR2 SVGAGI. The CDR3 reads CASSPGQGSYNEQFF. CDR3 bases: TGTGCCAGCAGTCCGGGACAGGGGTCCTACAATGAGCAGTTCTTC.

The genes are TRBV19 and TRBJ2-7; 11 positions match TRBD1. V was pared by 5 bases and J by 4 bases, with 7 bases of the junction left unmatched. This CDR3 has 15 residues. Germline CDR1 LNHDA, CDR2 SQIVND (reference sequence). Here the CDR3 reads CASSPAGQGAYEQYF. The CDR3 region has the DNA TGTGCCAGTAGTCCCGCCGGACAGGGGGCGTACGAGCAGTACTTC. Drawing the rest from reference TRBV19 and TRBJ2-7, the complete variable domain is DGGITQSPKYLFRKEGQNVTLSCEQNLNHDAMYWYRQDPGQGLRLIYYSQIVNDFQKGDIAEGYSVSREKKESFPLTVTSAQKNPTAFYLCASSPAGQGAYEQYFGPGTRLTVT.